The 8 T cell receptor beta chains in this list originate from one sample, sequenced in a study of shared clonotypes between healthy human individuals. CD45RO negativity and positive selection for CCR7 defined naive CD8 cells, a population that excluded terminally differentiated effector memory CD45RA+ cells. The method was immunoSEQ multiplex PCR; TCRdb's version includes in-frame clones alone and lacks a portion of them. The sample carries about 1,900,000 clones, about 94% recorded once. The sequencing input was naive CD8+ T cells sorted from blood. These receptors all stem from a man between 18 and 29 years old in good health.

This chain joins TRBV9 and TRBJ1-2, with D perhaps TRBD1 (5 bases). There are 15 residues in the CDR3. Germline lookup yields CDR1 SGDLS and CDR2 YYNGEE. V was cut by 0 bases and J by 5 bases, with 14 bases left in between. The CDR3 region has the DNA TGTGCCAGCAGCGTAGACTTCGGGGCCGAATATGGCTACACCTTC. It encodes CASSVDFGAEYGYTF.

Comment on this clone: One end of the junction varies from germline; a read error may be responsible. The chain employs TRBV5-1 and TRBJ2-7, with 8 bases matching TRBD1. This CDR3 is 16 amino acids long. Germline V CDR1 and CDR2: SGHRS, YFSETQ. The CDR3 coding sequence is TGCGCCAGCCGAAAAGGCAGGGGGCCGGTCTCCGACGAGCAGTACTTC. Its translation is CASRKGRGPVSDEQYF.

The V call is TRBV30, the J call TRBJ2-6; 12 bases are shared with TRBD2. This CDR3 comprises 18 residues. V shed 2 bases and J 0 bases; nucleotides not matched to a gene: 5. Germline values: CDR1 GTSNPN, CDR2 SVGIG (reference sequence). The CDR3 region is CAWSPGLAGFSGANVLTF. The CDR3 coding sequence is TGTGCCTGGAGTCCGGGACTAGCGGGTTTCTCTGGGGCCAACGTCCTGACTTTC.

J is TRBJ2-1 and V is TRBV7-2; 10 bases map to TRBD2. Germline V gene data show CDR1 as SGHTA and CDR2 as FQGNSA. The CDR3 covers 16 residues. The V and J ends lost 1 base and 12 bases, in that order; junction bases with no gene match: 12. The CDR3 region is CASSLGVGTSEWRQFF. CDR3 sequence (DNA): TGTGCCAGCAGCTTAGGTGTGGGGACTAGCGAGTGGAGGCAGTTCTTC.

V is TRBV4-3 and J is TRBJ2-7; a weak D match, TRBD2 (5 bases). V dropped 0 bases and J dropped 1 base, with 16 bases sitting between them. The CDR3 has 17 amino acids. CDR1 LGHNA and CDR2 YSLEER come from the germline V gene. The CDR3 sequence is CASSQEIGRDGSYEQYF. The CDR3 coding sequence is TGCGCCAGCAGCCAAGAAATTGGCCGGGATGGGTCCTACGAGCAGTACTTC.

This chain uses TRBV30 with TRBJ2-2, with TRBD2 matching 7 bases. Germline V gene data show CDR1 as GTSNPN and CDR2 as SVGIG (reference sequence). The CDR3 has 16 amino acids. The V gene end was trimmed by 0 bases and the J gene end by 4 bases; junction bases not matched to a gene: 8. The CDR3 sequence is CAWSVLGLLPTGELFF. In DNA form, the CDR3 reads TGTGCCTGGAGTGTATTGGGACTATTACCCACCGGGGAGCTGTTTTTT.

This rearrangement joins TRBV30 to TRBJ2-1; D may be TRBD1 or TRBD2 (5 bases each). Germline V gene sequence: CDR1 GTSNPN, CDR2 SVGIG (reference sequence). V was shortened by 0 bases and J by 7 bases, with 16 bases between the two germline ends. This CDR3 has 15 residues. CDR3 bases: TGTGCCTGGAGTGTGGGGGTGTCAGGGCCAAATGAGCAGTTCTTC. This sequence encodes CAWSVGVSGPNEQFF. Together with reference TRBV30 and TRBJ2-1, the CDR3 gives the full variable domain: SQTIHQWPATLVQPVGSPLSLECTVEGTSNPNLYWYRQAAGRGLQLLFYSVGIGQISSEVPQNLSASRPQDRQFILSSKKLLLSDSGFYLCAWSVGVSGPNEQFFGPGTRLTVL.

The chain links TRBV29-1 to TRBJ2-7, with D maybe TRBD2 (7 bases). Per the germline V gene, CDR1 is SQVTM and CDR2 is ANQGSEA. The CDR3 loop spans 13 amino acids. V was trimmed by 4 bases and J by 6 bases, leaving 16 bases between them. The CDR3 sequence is CSVVGGEQVEQYF. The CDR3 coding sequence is TGCAGCGTTGTAGGGGGGGAACAAGTCGAGCAGTACTTC.